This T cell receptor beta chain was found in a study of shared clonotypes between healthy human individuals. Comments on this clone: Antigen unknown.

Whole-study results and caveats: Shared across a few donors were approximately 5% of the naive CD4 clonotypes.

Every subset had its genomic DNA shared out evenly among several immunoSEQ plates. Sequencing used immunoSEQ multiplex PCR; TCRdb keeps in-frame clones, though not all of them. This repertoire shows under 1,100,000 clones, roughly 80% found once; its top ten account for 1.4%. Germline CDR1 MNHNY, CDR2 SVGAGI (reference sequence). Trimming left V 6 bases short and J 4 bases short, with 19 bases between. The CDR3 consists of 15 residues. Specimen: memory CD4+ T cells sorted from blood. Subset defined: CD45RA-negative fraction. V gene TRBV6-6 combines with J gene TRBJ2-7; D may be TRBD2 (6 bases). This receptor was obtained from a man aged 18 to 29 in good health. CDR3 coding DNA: TGTGCCAGCAGCACCCAGGGAGGTGGGGCATACGAGCAGTACTTC. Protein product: CASSTQGGGAYEQYF.